This T cell receptor beta chain comes out of a study of blood T cell repertoires in COVID-19. The overall study: Acute-phase and convalescent COVID-19 samples originated in the United States, Italy and Spain. PBMCs, B-cell-depleted T cells, or T cells provided the cDNA or gDNA that made up the material.

Profiling relied on immunoSEQ multiplex PCR, and the TCRdb table lists in-frame clones only, not all of them. The table lists about 160,000 clones, more than 70% of them singletons. Germline V CDR1 and CDR2: ENHRY, SYGVKD. V lost 6 bases, J lost 0 bases, and 5 bases stayed unmatched. The CDR3 is 15 amino acids. Across under 25 US areas, participants ranged in age from about 18 to 90 years. Donors were grouped by their self-reported clinical history. This clone is a singleton in its sample. The receptor comes from a man aged 60-69 years who had recovered from COVID-19. V is TRBV10-3 and J is TRBJ2-3; 8 bases line up with TRBD1. Sequenced material: PBMCs or T cells enriched from blood (not recorded which). This CDR3 is CAISRQGISTDTQYF. CDR3 nucleotides: TGTGCCATCAGCCGACAGGGGATTAGCACAGATACGCAGTATTTT.